These 8 T cell receptor beta chains were all obtained from the same sample, sequenced in a study of cytomegalovirus exposure and HLA in healthy donors. The PCR made use of 60 Vbeta and 13 Jbeta primers. Repertoires were generated with immunoSEQ multiplex PCR, while TCRdb's copy carries only in-frame clones and drops some. Among fewer than 200,000 clones listed, about four fifths were seen once. Sequencing was carried out using PBMCs. Receptor source: a woman aged 18 to 35 in good health and CMV-seropositive.

The J gene is TRBJ1-2, the V gene TRBV19; D not certain. The germline V and J ends were trimmed by 6 bases and 3 bases, with 11 bases remaining between them. Germline CDR1 and CDR2: LNHDA and SQIVND (reference sequence). This CDR3 has 13 residues. CDR3 region: CASSTAPHYGYTF. The DNA of the CDR3 is TGTGCCAGTAGCACAGCTCCCCACTATGGCTACACCTTC.

This clone was seen more than once but under ten times. The chain links TRBV4-1 to TRBJ1-5, with 8 bases fitting TRBD1. Looked up from germline, CDR1 is MGHRA and CDR2 is YSYEKL. Germline trimming cut 2 bases from V and 1 base from J; bases unmatched to any gene: 4. This CDR3 is built from 16 residues. The CDR3 spells CASSQPRTGSNQPQHF. The DNA of the CDR3 is TGCGCCAGCAGCCAACCTCGGACAGGGAGCAATCAGCCCCAGCATTTT.

The V call is TRBV7-9, the J call TRBJ1-1; 7 bases line up with TRBD1. From germline, CDR1 is SEHNR and CDR2 FQNEAQ (reference sequence). The J segment lost 3 bases and the V segment lost 1 base, leaving 5 bases of the junction unmatched. The CDR3 is 15 residues long. The CDR3 sequence is CASSLVGRGYTEAFF. CDR3 in DNA: TGTGCCAGCAGCTTAGTTGGCAGGGGGTACACTGAAGCTTTCTTT.

The chain is built from TRBV19 and TRBJ2-5; 7 bases are a match to TRBD1. The CDR3 contains 14 residues. Trimming removed 3 bases from V and 6 bases from J; junction bases left unmatched: 7. Germline V gene sequence: CDR1 LNHDA, CDR2 SQIVND (reference sequence). Written as DNA, the CDR3 is TGTGCCAGTAGTATGACAGGGCTAGTGAAGACCCAGTACTTC. Encoded protein: CASSMTGLVKTQYF.

This clone was counted a few times. The chain has TRBV11-1 and TRBJ2-7; 8 nucleotides line up with TRBD1. Germline values: CDR1 SGHAT, CDR2 FQDESV (reference sequence). J gave up 0 bases and V 4 bases, and 5 bases lay outside the gene matches. There are 15 residues in the CDR3. This CDR3 is CASSSRQGSSYEQYF. The DNA for the CDR3 is TGTGCCAGCAGCTCCCGACAGGGGAGCTCCTACGAGCAGTACTTC.

The chain joins TRBV18 to TRBJ1-3; 11 bases are shared with TRBD1. This CDR3 contains 18 residues. The V gene end was trimmed by 6 bases and the J gene end by 1 base; junction bases not matched to a gene: 11. The germline V gene has CDR1 KGHSH and CDR2 LQKENI. CDR3 region: CASSDGTGGMRSGNTIYF. The CDR3 DNA reads TGTGCCAGCTCGGACGGGACAGGGGGGATGCGTTCTGGAAACACCATATATTTT.

This clone was counted a single time. The gene calls are TRBV9 and TRBJ2-7; D is uncertain. V gave up 0 bases and J gave up 0 bases, with 4 bases separating them. This CDR3 spans 13 amino acids. CDR1 is SGDLS, CDR2 YYNGEE, per germline. For the CDR3, the DNA is TGTGCCAGCAGCGTAGGGAGCTCCTACGAGCAGTACTTC. Protein product: CASSVGSSYEQYF. Variable domain in full (rest from reference TRBV9 and TRBJ2-7): DSGVTQTPKHLITATGQRVTLRCSPRSGDLSVYWYQQSLDQGLQFLIQYYNGEERAKGNILERFSAQQFPDLHSELNLSSLELGDSALYFCASSVGSSYEQYFGPGTRLTVT.

The chain combines TRBV27 with TRBJ1-3; 11 bases agree with TRBD1. Per germline, CDR1 MNHEY and CDR2 SMNVEV (reference sequence). The CDR3 runs to 17 residues. The trim removed 7 bases at V and 2 bases at J, leaving 10 bases unmatched. The CDR3: CASTPGTGQGAGNTIYF. The CDR3 DNA reads as TGTGCCAGCACCCCAGGGACGGGACAGGGGGCTGGAAACACCATATATTTT.